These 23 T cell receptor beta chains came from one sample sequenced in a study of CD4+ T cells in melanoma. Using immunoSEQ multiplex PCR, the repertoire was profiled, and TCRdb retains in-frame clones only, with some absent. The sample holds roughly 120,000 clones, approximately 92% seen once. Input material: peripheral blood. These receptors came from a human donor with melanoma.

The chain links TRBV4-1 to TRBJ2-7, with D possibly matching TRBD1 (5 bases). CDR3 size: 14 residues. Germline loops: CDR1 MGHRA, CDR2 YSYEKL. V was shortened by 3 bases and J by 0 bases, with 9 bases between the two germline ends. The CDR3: CASSQAGFSYEQYF. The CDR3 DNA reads TGCGCCAGCAGCCAGGCAGGGTTCTCCTACGAGCAGTACTTC.

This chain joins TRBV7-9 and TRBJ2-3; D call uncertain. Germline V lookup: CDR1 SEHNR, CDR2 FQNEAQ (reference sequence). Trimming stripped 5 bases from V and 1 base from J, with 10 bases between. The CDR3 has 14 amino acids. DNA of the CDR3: TGTGCCAGCAGCCCCAGGTCTGGCACAGATACGCAGTATTTT. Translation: CASSPRSGTDTQYF.

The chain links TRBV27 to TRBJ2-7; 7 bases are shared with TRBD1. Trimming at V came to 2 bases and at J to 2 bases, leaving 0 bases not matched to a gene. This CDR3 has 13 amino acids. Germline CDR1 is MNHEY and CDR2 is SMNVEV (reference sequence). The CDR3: CASSLGTAYEQYF. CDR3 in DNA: TGTGCCAGCAGTTTAGGGACAGCCTACGAGCAGTACTTC.

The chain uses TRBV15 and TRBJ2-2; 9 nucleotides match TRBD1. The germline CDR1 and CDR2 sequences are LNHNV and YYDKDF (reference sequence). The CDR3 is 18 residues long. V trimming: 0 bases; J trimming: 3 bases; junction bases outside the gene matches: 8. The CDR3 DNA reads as TGTGCCACCAGCAGAGATCCTCCGACAGGGGGAGACACCGGGGAGCTGTTTTTT. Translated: CATSRDPPTGGDTGELFF.

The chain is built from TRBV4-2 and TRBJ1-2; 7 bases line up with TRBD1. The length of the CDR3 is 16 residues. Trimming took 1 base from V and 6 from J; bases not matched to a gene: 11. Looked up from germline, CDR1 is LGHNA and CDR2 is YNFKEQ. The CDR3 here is CASSQAPAGGVDGYTF. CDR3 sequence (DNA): TGTGCCAGCAGCCAAGCCCCGGCAGGGGGGGTGGATGGCTACACCTTC.

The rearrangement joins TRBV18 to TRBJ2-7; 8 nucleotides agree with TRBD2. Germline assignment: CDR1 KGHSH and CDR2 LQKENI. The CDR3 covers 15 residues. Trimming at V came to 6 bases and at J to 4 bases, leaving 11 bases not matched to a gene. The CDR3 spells CASSERAGEVYEQYF. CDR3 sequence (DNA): TGTGCCAGCTCGGAAAGAGCGGGAGAGGTTTACGAGCAGTACTTC.

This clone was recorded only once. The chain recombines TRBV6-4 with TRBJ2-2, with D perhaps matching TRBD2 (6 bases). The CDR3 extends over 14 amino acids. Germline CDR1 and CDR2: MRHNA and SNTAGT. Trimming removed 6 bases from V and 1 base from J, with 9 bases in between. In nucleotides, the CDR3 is TGTGCCAGCAGACGGGACTGGAACACCGGGGAGCTGTTTTTT. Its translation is CASRRDWNTGELFF.

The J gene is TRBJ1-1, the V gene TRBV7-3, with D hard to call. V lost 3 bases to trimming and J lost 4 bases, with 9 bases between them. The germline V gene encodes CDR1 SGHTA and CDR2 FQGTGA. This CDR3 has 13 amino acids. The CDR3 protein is CASSFQDGTEAFF. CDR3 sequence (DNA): TGTGCCAGCAGCTTCCAGGATGGCACTGAAGCTTTCTTT.

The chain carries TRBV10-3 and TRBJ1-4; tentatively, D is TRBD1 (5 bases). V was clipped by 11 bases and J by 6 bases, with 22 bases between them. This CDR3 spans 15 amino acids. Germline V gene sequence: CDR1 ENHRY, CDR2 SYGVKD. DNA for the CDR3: TGTGCCTCGAAGGATGGTGAGGGGCTGGATGAAAAACTGTTTTTT. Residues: CASKDGEGLDEKLFF.

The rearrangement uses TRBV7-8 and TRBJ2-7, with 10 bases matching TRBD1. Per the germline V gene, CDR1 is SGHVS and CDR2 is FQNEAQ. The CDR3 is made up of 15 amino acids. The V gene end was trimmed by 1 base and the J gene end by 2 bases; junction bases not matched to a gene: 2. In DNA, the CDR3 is TGTGCCAGCAGCTTAGGTGGGACAGGGGCCTACGAGCAGTACTTC. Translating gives CASSLGGTGAYEQYF.

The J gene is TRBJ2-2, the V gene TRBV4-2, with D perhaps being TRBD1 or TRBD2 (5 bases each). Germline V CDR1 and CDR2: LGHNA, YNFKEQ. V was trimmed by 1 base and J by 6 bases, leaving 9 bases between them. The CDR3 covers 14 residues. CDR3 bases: TGTGCCAGCAGCCAAGCGGGGACGGCCGGGGAGCTGTTTTTT. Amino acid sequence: CASSQAGTAGELFF.

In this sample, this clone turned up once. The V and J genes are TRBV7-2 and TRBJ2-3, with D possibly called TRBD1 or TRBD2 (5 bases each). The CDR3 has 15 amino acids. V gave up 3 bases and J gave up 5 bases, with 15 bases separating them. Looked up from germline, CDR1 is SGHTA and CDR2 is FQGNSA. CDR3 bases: TGTGCCAGCAGCTTTCGGCAGAGGGGTGGAGATACGCAGTATTTT. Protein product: CASSFRQRGGDTQYF.

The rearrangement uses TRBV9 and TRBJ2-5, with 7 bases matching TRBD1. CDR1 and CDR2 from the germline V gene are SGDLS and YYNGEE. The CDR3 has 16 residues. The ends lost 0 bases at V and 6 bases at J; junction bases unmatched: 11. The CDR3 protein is CASSVASAGGGKTQYF. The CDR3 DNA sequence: TGTGCCAGCAGCGTAGCTTCGGCAGGGGGTGGAAAGACCCAGTACTTC.

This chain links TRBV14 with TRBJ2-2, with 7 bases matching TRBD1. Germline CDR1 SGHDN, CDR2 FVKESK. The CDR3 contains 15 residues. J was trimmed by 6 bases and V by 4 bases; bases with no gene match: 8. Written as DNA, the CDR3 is TGTGCCAGCAGCCCACAGGGGCCACAGGCCGGGGAGCTGTTTTTT. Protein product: CASSPQGPQAGELFF.

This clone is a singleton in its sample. The chain's CDR3 is CASSRGAGVHGYTF. CDR3 DNA: TGTGCCAGCAGCAGAGGGGCGGGCGTCCATGGCTACACCTTC. V gene TRBV7-2 combines with J gene TRBJ1-2; the D gene is possibly TRBD1 (5 bases). The CDR3 is made up of 14 amino acids. V lost 5 bases, J lost 6 bases, and 16 bases lay in between. Germline V gene lookup returns CDR1 SGHTA and CDR2 FQGNSA.

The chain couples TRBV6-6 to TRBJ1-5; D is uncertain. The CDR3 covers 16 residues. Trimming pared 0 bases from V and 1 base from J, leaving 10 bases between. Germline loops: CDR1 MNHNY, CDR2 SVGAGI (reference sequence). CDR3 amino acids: CASSYSQGGSNQPQHF. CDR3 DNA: TGTGCCAGCAGTTACTCTCAAGGAGGGAGCAATCAGCCCCAGCATTTT.

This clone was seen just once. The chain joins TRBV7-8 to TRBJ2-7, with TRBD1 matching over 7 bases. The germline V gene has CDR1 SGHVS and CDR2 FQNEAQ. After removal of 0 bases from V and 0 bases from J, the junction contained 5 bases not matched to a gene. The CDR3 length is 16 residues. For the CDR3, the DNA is TGTGCCAGCAGCTTAGCGCGGGCAGGGGGCTCCTACGAGCAGTACTTC. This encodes CASSLARAGGSYEQYF.

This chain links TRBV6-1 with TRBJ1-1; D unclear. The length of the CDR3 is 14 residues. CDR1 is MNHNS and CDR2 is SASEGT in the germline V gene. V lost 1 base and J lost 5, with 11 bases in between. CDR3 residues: CASSEGVEWTEAFF. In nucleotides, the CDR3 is TGTGCCAGCAGTGAAGGGGTTGAATGGACTGAAGCTTTCTTT.

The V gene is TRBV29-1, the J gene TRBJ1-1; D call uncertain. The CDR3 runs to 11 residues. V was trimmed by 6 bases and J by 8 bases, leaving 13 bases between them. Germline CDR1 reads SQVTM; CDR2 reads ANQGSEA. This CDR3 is CSVVPLGEAFF. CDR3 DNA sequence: TGCAGCGTGGTTCCCCTGGGGGAAGCTTTCTTT.

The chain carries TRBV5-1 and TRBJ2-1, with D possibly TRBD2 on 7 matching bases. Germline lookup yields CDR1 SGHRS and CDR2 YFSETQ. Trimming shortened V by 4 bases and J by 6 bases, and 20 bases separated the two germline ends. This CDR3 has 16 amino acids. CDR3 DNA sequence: TGCGCCAGCAGCCAGGGAGGGGGAGTGGTAGGCAATGAGCAGTTCTTC. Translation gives CASSQGGGVVGNEQFF. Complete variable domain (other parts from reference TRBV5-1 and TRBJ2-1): KAGVTQTPRYLIKTRGQQVTLSCSPISGHRSVSWYQQTPGQGLQFLFEYFSETQRNKGNFPGRFSGRQFSNSRSEMNVSTLELGDSALYLCASSQGGGVVGNEQFFGPGTRLTVL.

The CDR3 nucleotides are TGTGCCAGCTCTATACCAGGTTCCTACGAGCAGTACTTC. This gives the protein CASSIPGSYEQYF. This chain links TRBV18 with TRBJ2-7; D call uncertain. Trimming shortened V by 6 bases and J by 1 base, and 10 bases separated the two germline ends. The germline V gene has CDR1 KGHSH and CDR2 LQKENI. The CDR3 covers 13 residues.

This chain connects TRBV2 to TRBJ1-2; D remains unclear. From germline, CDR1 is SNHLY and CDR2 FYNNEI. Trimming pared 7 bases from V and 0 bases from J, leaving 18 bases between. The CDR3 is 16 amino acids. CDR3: CASTQLSGLANYGYTF. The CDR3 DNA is TGTGCCAGCACCCAACTCTCAGGATTAGCTAACTATGGCTACACCTTC.

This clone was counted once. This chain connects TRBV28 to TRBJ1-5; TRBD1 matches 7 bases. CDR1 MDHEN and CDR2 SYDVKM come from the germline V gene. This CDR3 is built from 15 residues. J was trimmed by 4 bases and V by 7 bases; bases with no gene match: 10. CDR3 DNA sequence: TGTGCCAGCATTAAGGACAGGCCGGATAATCAGCCCCAGCATTTT. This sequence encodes CASIKDRPDNQPQHF.